These 5 T cell receptor beta chains were all obtained from the same sample, sequenced in a study of blood T cell repertoires in COVID-19. This table comes from immunoSEQ multiplex PCR, and its TCRdb copy is limited to in-frame clones, with some not included. The sample holds about 200,000 clones, about 87% seen once. The specimen was PBMCs or T cells enriched from blood (not recorded which). The receptors shown here come from a man aged 25 to 45 who had recovered from COVID-19.

The count of this clone is one. The genes are TRBV27 and TRBJ2-7; 7 bases align to TRBD2. V lost 3 bases to trimming and J lost 4 bases; unmatched junction nucleotides: 9. Germline V gene sequence: CDR1 MNHEY, CDR2 SMNVEV (reference sequence). The CDR3 is 15 residues long. The CDR3 bases are TGTGCCAGCAGTTTGGCGGGAGCGAAACAATACGAGCAGTACTTC. Residues: CASSLAGAKQYEQYF.

The V gene is TRBV21-1, the J gene TRBJ1-2; TRBD1, as called in the table, went unchecked against the DNA. TRBV21-1 has pseudogene status. CDR3 length equals 10 residues. The CDR3 DNA reads TGTGCCAGCAGCAAAGTGATGGCAGGCTTC. This encodes CASSKVMAGF.

The V gene is TRBV5-4, the J gene TRBJ2-7; 9 nucleotides align to TRBD2. The ends lost 0 bases at V and 5 bases at J; junction bases unmatched: 12. There are 17 residues in the CDR3. The germline gives CDR1 SGHNT, CDR2 YYREEE (reference sequence). In DNA form, the CDR3 reads TGTGCCAGCAGCTTGGCTGTTAGCGGGAGTATTATCCACGAGCAGTACTTC. It codes for CASSLAVSGSIIHEQYF.

This clone has only one observation. The chain employs TRBV10-3 and TRBJ1-1; 9 bases are shared with TRBD1. The CDR3 loop spans 18 amino acids. V shed 6 bases, J shed 0 bases, and the junction held 14 bases outside the gene matches. Germline CDR1 is ENHRY and CDR2 is SYGVKD. The DNA of the CDR3 is TGTGCCATCAGGGAAAATACAGGGGGCGCGGGTGTGAACACTGAAGCTTTCTTT. Protein: CAIRENTGGAGVNTEAFF.

V usage is TRBV9 and J usage is TRBJ2-6; D is uncertain. CDR1 is SGDLS, CDR2 YYNGEE, per germline. Trimming removed 0 bases at V and 2 bases at J, with 9 bases between. This CDR3 region has 16 residues. CDR3 region: CASSVAPVPGANVLTF. In nucleotides, the CDR3 is TGTGCCAGCAGCGTAGCTCCAGTTCCTGGGGCCAACGTCCTGACTTTC.